This T cell receptor beta chain was recorded in a study of control samples from healthy donors and cancer patients. Here immunoSEQ multiplex PCR was the method, and the copy in TCRdb shows in-frame clones only, minus some. Of around 23,000 clones in the sample, 85% to 90% are singletons; the top ten hold roughly 40%. J lost 8 bases, V lost 7 bases, and 15 bases had no gene match. Germline lookup yields CDR1 SNHLY and CDR2 FYNNEI. The CDR3 covers 17 residues. This clone was counted once. This clonotype was obtained from a man in his 60s with head and neck cancer. Material: PBMCs. This chain joins TRBV2 and TRBJ1-6; 9 positions agree with TRBD1. This CDR3 reads CASTAIGTGRRDSPLHF. CDR3 in DNA: TGTGCCAGCACCGCCATAGGGACAGGGCGACGGGATTCACCCCTCCACTTT.